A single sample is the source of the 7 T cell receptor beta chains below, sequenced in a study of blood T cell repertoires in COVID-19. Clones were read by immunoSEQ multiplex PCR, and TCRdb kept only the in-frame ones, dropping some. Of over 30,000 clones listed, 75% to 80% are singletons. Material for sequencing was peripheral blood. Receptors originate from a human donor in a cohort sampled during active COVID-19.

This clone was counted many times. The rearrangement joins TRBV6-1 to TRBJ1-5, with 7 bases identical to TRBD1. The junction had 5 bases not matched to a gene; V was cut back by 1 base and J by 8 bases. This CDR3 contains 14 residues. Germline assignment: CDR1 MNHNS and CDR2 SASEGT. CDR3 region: CASSEVQGVKPQHF. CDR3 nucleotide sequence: TGTGCCAGCAGTGAAGTTCAGGGGGTTAAGCCCCAGCATTTT.

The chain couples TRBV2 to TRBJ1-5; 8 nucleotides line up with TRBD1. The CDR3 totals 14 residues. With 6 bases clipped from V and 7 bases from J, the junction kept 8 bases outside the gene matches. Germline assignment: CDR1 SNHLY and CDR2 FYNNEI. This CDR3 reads CASRRQGIGQPQHF. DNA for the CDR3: TGTGCCAGCAGGAGACAGGGGATAGGACAGCCCCAGCATTTT.

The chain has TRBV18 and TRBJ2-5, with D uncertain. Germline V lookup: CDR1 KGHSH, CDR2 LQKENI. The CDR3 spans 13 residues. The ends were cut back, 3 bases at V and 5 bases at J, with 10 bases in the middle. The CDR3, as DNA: TGTGCCAGCTCACCGCCGGGTAGCGAGACCCAGTACTTC. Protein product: CASSPPGSETQYF.

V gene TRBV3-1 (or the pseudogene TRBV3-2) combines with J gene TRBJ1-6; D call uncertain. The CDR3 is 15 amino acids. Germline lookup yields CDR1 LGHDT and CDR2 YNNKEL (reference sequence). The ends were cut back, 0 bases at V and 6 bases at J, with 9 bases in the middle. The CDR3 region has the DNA TGTGCCAGCAGCCAAGATAATACGGTTAATTCACCCCTCCACTTT. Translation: CASSQDNTVNSPLHF.

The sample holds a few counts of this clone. The DNA of the CDR3 is TGCGCCAGCAGCCCCAGACTAGCGGGGGAGACGAACACCGGGGAGCTGTTTTTT. This gives the protein CASSPRLAGETNTGELFF. The chain combines TRBV5-1 with TRBJ2-2; the match to TRBD2 covers 12 bases. Trimming cost V 4 bases and J 0 bases; bases outside gene matches: 7. Germline V gene data show CDR1 as SGHRS and CDR2 as YFSETQ. CDR3 length equals 18 residues. Using reference TRBV5-1 and TRBJ2-2 for the parts outside the CDR3, the full variable domain is KAGVTQTPRYLIKTRGQQVTLSCSPISGHRSVSWYQQTPGQGLQFLFEYFSETQRNKGNFPGRFSGRQFSNSRSEMNVSTLELGDSALYLCASSPRLAGETNTGELFFGEGSRLTVL.

The CDR3 spells CASSRVFTGYEQYF. For the CDR3, the DNA is TGTGCCAGTAGTAGGGTCTTCACAGGATACGAGCAGTACTTC. This chain uses TRBV19 with TRBJ2-7, with D possibly TRBD1 on 5 matching bases. V was shortened by 4 bases and J by 4 bases, with 14 bases between the two germline ends. This CDR3 contains 14 residues. Germline V CDR1 and CDR2: LNHDA, SQIVND (reference sequence).

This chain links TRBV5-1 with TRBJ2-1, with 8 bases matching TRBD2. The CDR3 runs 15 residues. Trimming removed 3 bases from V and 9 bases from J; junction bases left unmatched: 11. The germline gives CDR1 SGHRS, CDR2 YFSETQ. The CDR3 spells CASSWVSGKGSEQFF. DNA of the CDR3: TGCGCCAGCAGCTGGGTTAGCGGGAAAGGAAGTGAGCAGTTCTTC.